This TCR beta chain emerged from a study of CD8+ T cells in alopecia areata. Reverse transcription of extracted RNA yielded cDNA, which provided the sequencing template. Using immunoSEQ multiplex PCR, the repertoire was profiled, and TCRdb retains in-frame clones only, with some absent. Among roughly 140,000 clones listed, approximately 50% were seen once. This receptor was taken from a human donor with alopecia areata. The starting material was CD4+ T cells sorted from blood, obtained at week 0.

The CDR3 sequence: CAISDRTRIPGANVLTF. The CDR3 DNA follows: TGTGCCATCAGTGATAGGACCAGGATACCCGGGGCCAACGTCCTGACTTTC. The rearrangement uses TRBV10-3 and TRBJ2-6; D is unresolved. Deletions cut 3 bases from V and 4 bases from J, with 16 bases between. Germline-derived CDR1 and CDR2 are ENHRY and SYGVKD. The CDR3 length is 17 residues.